The 4 T cell receptor beta chains below all came from one sample that was sequenced in a study of blood T cells in healthy people across ages. Next came a second PCR, run for roughly 6 to 11 cycles, which used a sample-barcoded 5' primer along with a J-beta primer mix. TCRdb reprocessed the 5' RACE reads via MiXCR and lists one record per CDR3 protein. This repertoire shows fewer than 2,000,000 distinct CDR3 sequences, around 35% found once; its top ten account for roughly 12%. Source material: blood. These receptors came from a woman aged 25-40 years in good health.

The CDR3: CASSSHYDGGSEQYF. In DNA, the CDR3 is TGTGCCAGCAGTTCCCACTACGACGGAGGGAGCGAGCAGTACTTC. The chain recombines TRBV12-3 or TRBV12-4 with TRBJ2-7; perhaps TRBD2 as D (6 bases). V lost 4 bases and J lost 6, with 19 bases in between. This CDR3 comprises 15 residues.

The V and J genes are TRBV11-2 and TRBJ2-1; D may correspond to TRBD1 or TRBD2 (5 bases each). The V end lost 1 base, the J end lost 13 bases, and 20 bases lay between the germline ends. Germline loops: CDR1 SGHAT, CDR2 FQNNGV. CDR3 length equals 15 residues. The CDR3: CASSLAGNLGETQFF. The CDR3 nucleotides read TGTGCCAGCAGCTTAGCAGGGAACTTGGGGGAGACCCAGTTCTTC.

This clonotype came up a few times. The chain recombines TRBV20-1 with TRBJ2-5; no definite D call. Trimming removed 1 base from V and 2 bases from J, with 11 bases in between. The CDR3 is 14 residues long. Germline loops: CDR1 DFQATT, CDR2 SNEGSKA (reference sequence). CDR3 region: CSARAETFQETQYF. The CDR3 nucleotides are TGCAGTGCTAGAGCGGAGACGTTTCAAGAGACCCAGTACTTC.

This clonotype was detected only a few times. The rearrangement uses TRBV12-5 and TRBJ2-1; 8 bases align to TRBD2. Trimming removed 8 bases from V and 2 bases from J; junction bases left unmatched: 2. The CDR3 is made up of 13 amino acids. Germline loops: CDR1 LGHNT, CDR2 FRNRAP. This CDR3 reads CASQREPYNEQFF. In nucleotides, the CDR3 is TGTGCTAGTCAGCGGGAGCCCTACAATGAGCAGTTCTTC. The complete variable domain, with remaining parts taken from reference TRBV12-5 and TRBJ2-1, reads DARVTQTPRHKVTEMGQEVTMRCQPILGHNTVFWYRQTMMQGLELLAYFRNRAPLDDSGMPKDRFSAEMPDATLATLKIQPSEPRDSAVYFCASQREPYNEQFFGPGTRLTVL.